A selection of T cell receptor beta chains follows, all from one sample in a study of blood T cell repertoires in COVID-19. Measured with immunoSEQ multiplex PCR; TCRdb has only the in-frame clones, and not every one. The sample shows under 300,000 clones, around 88% of them seen only once. The sample consisted of PBMCs or T cells enriched from blood (not recorded which). The receptors stem from a woman in her thirties or forties with acute COVID-19. Each CDR3 is given with its conserved first and last residue. The D gene is left open where the match is weak. Size is omitted from some rows. Given values are once, few, many or a class for expanded clones.

CDR3 DNA,CDR3 protein,D gene,J gene,V gene,clone size
TGTGCCAGCAGCTTGGACTTTTGGACAGGGCTGACAGATACGCAGTATTTT,CASSLDFWTGLTDTQYF,TRBD1,TRBJ2-3,TRBV5-6,once
TGTGCCAGCAGCCAGCGGGCGGGGGTTCTGTACCAAGAGACCCAGTACTTC,CASSQRAGVLYQETQYF,TRBD2,TRBJ2-5,TRBV14,-
TGTGCCAGCAGTGAAGGGCTCAACAGGGCGGGTCAGCCCCAGCATTTT,CASSEGLNRAGQPQHF,-,TRBJ1-5,TRBV6-1,-
TGTGCCAGCAGCTTTGGACAGGGGCTTTCGGTTGGCTACACCTTC,CASSFGQGLSVGYTF,TRBD1,TRBJ1-2,TRBV5-4,once
TGTGCCAGCAGCCTAACGTTAGGGGGTTCACCCCTCCACTTT,CASSLTLGGSPLHF,-,TRBJ1-6,TRBV4-2,-
TGTGCCAGTAGTCCCACAGGGGTTTGGGGCACTGAAGCTTTCTTT,CASSPTGVWGTEAFF,TRBD1,TRBJ1-1,TRBV19,-
TGTGCCAGCTCGCCGACAGGGAAAGTCGTCGAACTGTTTTTT,CASSPTGKVVELFF,TRBD1,TRBJ1-4,TRBV18,-
TGCGCCAGCAGCCACCTCACCTTGACAGGGGCTGGCTACACCTTC,CASSHLTLTGAGYTF,TRBD1,TRBJ1-2,TRBV4-3,-
TGCGCCAGCAGCCAGGCCACCAGCGACGAGCAGTACTTC,CASSQATSDEQYF,-,TRBJ2-7,TRBV4-1,once
TGTGCCAGCTCACCACCTAGTAGCAGGGGAGAAAAACTGTTTTTT,CASSPPSSRGEKLFF,-,TRBJ1-4,TRBV18,-
TGCGCCAGCAGCCAAGAGGCCAGGGATGCTGGCTACACCTTC,CASSQEARDAGYTF,-,TRBJ1-2,TRBV4-3,-
TGTGCCAGCAGCTTAGCAAGTAGAAGAAGCAATCAGCCCCAGCATTTT,CASSLASRRSNQPQHF,-,TRBJ1-5,TRBV11-2,few
TGTGCCAGCAGCTTAGAGAGACAGGGCCCCTACGAGCAGTACTTC,CASSLERQGPYEQYF,TRBD1,TRBJ2-7,TRBV11-2,-
TGTGCCTGGAGTGTAAAGTCCCGGGACACCTCCCCTCATGGCTACACCTTC,CAWSVKSRDTSPHGYTF,-,TRBJ1-2,TRBV30,few
TGTGCCAGCAGGCAGGGTCTGAACACCGGGGAGCTGTTTTTT,CASRQGLNTGELFF,-,TRBJ2-2,TRBV6-4,once
TGCGCCAGCAGCCAGGGGGGGGGCCTCGCCGGGGAGCTGTTTTTT,CASSQGGGLAGELFF,-,TRBJ2-2,TRBV4-3,-
TGCGCCAGCAGCTCCCTGGCAGGGGGCGAACCCCAGCATTTT,CASSSLAGGEPQHF,TRBD1,TRBJ1-5,TRBV5-1,-
TGTGCCTGGTCAGCGGGGTTTGGGGCAGATACGCAGTATTTT,CAWSAGFGADTQYF,TRBD2,TRBJ2-3,TRBV30,-
TGTGCCAGCGGCGGGAGGGGAGGGGAGACCCAGTACTTC,CASGGRGGETQYF,TRBD2,TRBJ2-5,TRBV6-5,-
TGTGCCAGCACTCAGGGAAGGAGCTCCTACAATGAGCAGTTCTTC,CASTQGRSSYNEQFF,-,TRBJ2-1,TRBV6-5,-
TGCGCCAGCAGCCGACCGGACAGTAATGAAAAACTGTTTTTT,CASSRPDSNEKLFF,-,TRBJ1-4,TRBV5-1,once
TGTGCCAGCAGTACAGGGGCGGATACGCAGTATTTT,CASSTGADTQYF,TRBD1,TRBJ2-3,TRBV7-9,-
TGTGCCAGCAGCGCGGGACAGCGTGGGGCTCAGCCCCAGCATTTT,CASSAGQRGAQPQHF,TRBD1,TRBJ1-5,TRBV11-2,-
TGTGCCAGCAGCTCCCTGACTTGGGAGGGGGAGACCCAGTACTTC,CASSSLTWEGETQYF,TRBD2,TRBJ2-5,TRBV7-2,-